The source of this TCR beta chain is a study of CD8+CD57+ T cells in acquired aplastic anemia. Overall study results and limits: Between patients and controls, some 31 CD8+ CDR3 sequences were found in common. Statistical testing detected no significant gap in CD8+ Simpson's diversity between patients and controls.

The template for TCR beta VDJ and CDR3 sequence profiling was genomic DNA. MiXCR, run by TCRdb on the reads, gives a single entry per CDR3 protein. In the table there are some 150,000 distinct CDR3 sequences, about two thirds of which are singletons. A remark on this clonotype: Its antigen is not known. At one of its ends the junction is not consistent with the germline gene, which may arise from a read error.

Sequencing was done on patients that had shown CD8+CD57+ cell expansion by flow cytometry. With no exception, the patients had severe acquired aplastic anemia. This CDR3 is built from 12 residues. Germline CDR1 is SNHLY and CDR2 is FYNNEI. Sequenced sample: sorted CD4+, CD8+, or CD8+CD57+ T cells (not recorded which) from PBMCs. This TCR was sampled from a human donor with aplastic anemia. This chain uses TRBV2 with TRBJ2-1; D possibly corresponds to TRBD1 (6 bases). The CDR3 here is CASSPRGEEQSF. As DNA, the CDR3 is TGTGCCAGCAGTCCCAGGGGAGAAGAGCAGTCCTTC.